This T cell receptor (beta chain) was captured by sequencing in a study of T cell responses to AZD1222 COVID-19 vaccine. Findings and caveats of the study: Baseline antibody screening turned up just a handful of seropositive AZD1222 recipients. The peak T cell response came first, and repertoires were sampled only after it. Two AZD1222 doses significantly raised spike-specific TCR breadth and depth over controls.

Clones were read by immunoSEQ multiplex PCR, and TCRdb kept only the in-frame ones, dropping some. This sample has roughly 97,000 clones; about 88% occur once, and the top ten carry 2.5% to 3.5%. A note on this clone: Its antigen is undetermined.

Germline-derived CDR1 and CDR2 are DFQATT and SNEGSKA (reference sequence). This CDR3 comprises 12 residues. V was pared by 3 bases and J by 6 bases, with 10 bases between. V and J are TRBV20-1 and TRBJ2-3; D remains unclear. This clonotype was obtained from an adult in good health. The source was peripheral blood, collected on day 0 of AZD1222 vaccination. The DNA for the CDR3 is TGCAGTGCTAGTAATAAGAGGGATACGCAGTATTTT. It yields the protein CSASNKRDTQYF.